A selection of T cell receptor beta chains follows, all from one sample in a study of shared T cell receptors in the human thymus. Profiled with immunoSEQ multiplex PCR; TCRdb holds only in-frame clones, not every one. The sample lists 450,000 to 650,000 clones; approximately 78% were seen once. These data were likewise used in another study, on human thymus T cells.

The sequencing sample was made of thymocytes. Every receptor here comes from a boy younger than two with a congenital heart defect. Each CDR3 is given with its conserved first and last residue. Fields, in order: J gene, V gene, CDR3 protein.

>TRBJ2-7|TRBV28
CASSRDRVVYEQYF
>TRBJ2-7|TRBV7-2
CASSFHRSYEQYF
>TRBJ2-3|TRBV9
CASSVEGGRGDTQYF
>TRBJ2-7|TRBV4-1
CASSQVSGTDHPYEQYF
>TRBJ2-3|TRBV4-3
CASSQNNTDTQYF
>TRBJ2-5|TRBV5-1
CASSFKSVAGGETQYF
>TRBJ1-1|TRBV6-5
CASRPAGGEAFF
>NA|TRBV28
CASRRTRWIYEQYF
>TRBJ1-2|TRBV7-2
CASTPGLEEDGYTF
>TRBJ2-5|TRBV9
CASSVEGEETQYF
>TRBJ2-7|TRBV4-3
CASSLQRESPYEQYF
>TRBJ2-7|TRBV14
CASSPLGTSGRSNYEQYF
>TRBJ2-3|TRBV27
CASRPPRGTDTQYF
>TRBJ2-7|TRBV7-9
CASSLAGGDRVPYEQYF
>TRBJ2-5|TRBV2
CASSEVGREWARETQYF
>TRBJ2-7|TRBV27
CASSRRTGALLAGGPQQYF
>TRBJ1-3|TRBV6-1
CASSAPDRAGNTIYF
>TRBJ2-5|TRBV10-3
CAISEPTGEKETQYF
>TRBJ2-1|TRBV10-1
CASSESAGGGNEQFF
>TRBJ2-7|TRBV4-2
CASSQLPGGEQYF
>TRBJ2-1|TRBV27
CASSLGGSGDEQFF
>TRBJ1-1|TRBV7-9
CASSLVGSNTEAFF
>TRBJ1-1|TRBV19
CASSTHFKNTEAFF
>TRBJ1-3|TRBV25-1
CASSGDSVGNTIYF
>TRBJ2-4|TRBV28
CASVPSGAAKDIQYF
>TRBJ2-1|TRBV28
CASGPSGPPSKDEQFF
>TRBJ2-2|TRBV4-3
CASSLRGVVGPSGELFF
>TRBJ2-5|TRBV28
CASSLAGLETQYF
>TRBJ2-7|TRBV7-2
CASSLGQREKGEQYF
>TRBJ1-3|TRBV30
CAWTPGTWGNTIYF
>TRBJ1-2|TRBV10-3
CAITPRGRGNYGYTF
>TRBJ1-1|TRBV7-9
CASSLAQEDTEAFF
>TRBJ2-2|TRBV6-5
CASSFVGGELFF
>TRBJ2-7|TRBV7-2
CASSTGRETYEQYF
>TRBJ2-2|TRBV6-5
CASGQNTGELFF
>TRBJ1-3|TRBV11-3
CASSAGTDSGNTIYF
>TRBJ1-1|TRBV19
CASSAYRVENTEAFF
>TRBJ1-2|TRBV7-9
CASSTPTGKHYGYTF
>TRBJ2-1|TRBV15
CATKCEREGVSGNEQFF
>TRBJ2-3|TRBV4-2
CASSQLYASGRDTDTQYF
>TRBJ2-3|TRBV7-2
CASSLSGKDTQYF